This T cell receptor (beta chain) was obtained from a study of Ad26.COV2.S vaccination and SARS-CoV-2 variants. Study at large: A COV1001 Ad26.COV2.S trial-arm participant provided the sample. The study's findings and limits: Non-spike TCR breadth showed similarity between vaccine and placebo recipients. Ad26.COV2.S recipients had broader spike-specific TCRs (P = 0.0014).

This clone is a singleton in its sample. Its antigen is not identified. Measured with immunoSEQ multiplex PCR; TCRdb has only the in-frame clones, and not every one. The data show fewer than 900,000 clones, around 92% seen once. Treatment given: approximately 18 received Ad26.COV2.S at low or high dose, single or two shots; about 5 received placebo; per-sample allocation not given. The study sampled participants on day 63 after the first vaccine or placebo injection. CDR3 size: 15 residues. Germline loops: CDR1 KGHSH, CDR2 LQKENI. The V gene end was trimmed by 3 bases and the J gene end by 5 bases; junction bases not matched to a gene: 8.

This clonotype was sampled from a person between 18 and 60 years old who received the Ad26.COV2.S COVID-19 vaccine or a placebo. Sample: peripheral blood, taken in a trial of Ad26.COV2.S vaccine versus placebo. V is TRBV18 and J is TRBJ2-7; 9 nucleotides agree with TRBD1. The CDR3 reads CASSPQETGGDEQYF. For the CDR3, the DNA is TGTGCCAGCTCACCCCAGGAGACAGGGGGGGACGAGCAGTACTTC.